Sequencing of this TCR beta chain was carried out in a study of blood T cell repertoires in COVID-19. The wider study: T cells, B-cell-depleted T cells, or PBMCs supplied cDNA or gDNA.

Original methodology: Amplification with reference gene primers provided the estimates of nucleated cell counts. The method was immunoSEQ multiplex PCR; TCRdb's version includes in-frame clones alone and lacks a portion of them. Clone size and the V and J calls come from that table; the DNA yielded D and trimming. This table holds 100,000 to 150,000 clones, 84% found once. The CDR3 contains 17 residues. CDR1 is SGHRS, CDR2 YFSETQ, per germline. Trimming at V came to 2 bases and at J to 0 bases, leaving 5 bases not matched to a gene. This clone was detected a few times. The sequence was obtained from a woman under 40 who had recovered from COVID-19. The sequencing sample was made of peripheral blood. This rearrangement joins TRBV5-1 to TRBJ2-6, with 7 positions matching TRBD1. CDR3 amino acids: CASSFPGQSSGANVLTF. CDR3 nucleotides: TGCGCCAGCAGCTTCCCGGGACAGAGCTCTGGGGCCAACGTCCTGACTTTC. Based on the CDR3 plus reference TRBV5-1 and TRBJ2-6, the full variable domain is KAGVTQTPRYLIKTRGQQVTLSCSPISGHRSVSWYQQTPGQGLQFLFEYFSETQRNKGNFPGRFSGRQFSNSRSEMNVSTLELGDSALYLCASSFPGQSSGANVLTFGAGSRLTVL.